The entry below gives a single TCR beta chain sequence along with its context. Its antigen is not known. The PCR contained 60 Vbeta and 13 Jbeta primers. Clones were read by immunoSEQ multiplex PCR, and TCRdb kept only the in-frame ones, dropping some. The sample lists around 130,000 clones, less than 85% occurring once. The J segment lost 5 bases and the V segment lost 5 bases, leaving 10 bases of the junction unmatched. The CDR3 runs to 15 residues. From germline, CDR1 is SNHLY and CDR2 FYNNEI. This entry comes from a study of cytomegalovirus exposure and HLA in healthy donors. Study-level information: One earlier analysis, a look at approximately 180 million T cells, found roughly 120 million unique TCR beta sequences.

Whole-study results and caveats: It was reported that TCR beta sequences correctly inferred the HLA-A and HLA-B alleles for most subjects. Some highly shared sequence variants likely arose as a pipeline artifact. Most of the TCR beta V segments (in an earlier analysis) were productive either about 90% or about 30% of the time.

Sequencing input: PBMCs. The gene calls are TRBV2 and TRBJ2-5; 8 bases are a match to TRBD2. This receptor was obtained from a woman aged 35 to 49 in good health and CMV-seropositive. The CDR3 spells CASSPASGGAETQYF. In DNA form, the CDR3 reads TGTGCCAGCAGTCCTGCTTCGGGGGGGGCGGAGACCCAGTACTTC.